This entry is about one T cell receptor (beta chain). Antigen: not known. These data belong to a study of T cell responses to AZD1222 COVID-19 vaccine. Study-wide findings and caveats: Donors skewed white British and female; clonal diversity was possibly underestimated.

CDR3 length: 12 amino acids. V lost 5 bases and J 4 bases, leaving 8 bases between the germline ends. Germline V CDR1 and CDR2: SEHNR, FQNEAQ (reference sequence). Repertoires were generated with immunoSEQ multiplex PCR, while TCRdb's copy carries only in-frame clones and drops some. Here the sample spans approximately 160,000 clones, less than 95% being singletons. The source is an adult in good health. Sequenced here: peripheral blood, sampled on day 0 of AZD1222 vaccination. V and J are TRBV7-9 and TRBJ1-2; D gene unclear. The chain's CDR3 is CASSPGVYGYTF. CDR3 sequence (DNA): TGTGCCAGCAGCCCCGGGGTCTATGGCTACACCTTC.